Following are 16 T cell receptor beta chains from one sample sequenced in a study of spatial heterogeneity in lung cancer. No antigens are known for them. General observations from the study: How many expanded intratumoral alpha and beta TCRs were present tracked the tumor mutation count, which was a count of nonsynonymous mutations.

A single record per CDR3 protein comes from TCRdb applying MiXCR to the 5' RACE reads. The sample has 5,700 or so distinct CDR3 sequences, 26% seen once. As to time point: sample taken at primary tumor resection. The input for sequencing was lung tumor tissue, taken at surgery. Source of these receptors: a male donor with early-stage non-small cell lung cancer.

In its sample, this clonotype ranks as medium-sized. This chain links TRBV6-1 with TRBJ1-4; D is undetermined. CDR3 length: 15 amino acids. The germline gives CDR1 MNHNS, CDR2 SASEGT. Trimming removed 6 bases from V and 4 bases from J, with 15 bases in between. CDR3 bases: TGTGCCAGCAGAGCCGTTCAGGCGGGTAATGAAAAACTGTTTTTT. Translated, it gives CASRAVQAGNEKLFF.

This clonotype is medium-sized. The chain has TRBV12-2 and TRBJ2-4; TRBD1, the table's D call, lacks a check against the DNA. TRBV12-2 is marked as a pseudogene. The CDR3 totals 16 residues. The CDR3 coding sequence is TGTGCAAGTCGTTCCCCCCAAGAGGGGGCAACGGACATTCAGTACTTC. Residues: CASRSPQEGATDIQYF.

The V call is TRBV3-1, the J call TRBJ2-2, with TRBD1 as a possible D gene (6 bases). V was cut by 3 bases and J by 4 bases, with 12 bases left in between. This CDR3 has 15 amino acids. Germline CDR1 and CDR2: LGHDT and YNNKEL (reference sequence). This CDR3 is CASSHWTVLTGELFF. CDR3 coding DNA: TGTGCCAGCAGCCACTGGACAGTACTCACCGGGGAGCTGTTTTTT.

This clonotype was recorded a few times. A clone one base away is much larger, so this may be a read error. The chain couples TRBV6-2 or TRBV6-3 to TRBJ2-1, with a possible D match to TRBD2 (5 bases). CDR3 length equals 12 residues. Germline loops: CDR1 MNHEY, CDR2 SVGEGT. CDR3 in amino acids: CVSSGLGLEQFF. The CDR3 DNA reads TGTGTCAGCAGCGGCCTAGGGCTTGAGCAGTTCTTC.

The J gene is TRBJ1-1, the V gene TRBV28; D possibly corresponds to TRBD1 (5 bases). This CDR3 comprises 14 residues. The V end lost 1 base, the J end lost 3 bases, and 9 bases lay between the germline ends. Germline CDR1 MDHEN, CDR2 SYDVKM. The CDR3 here is CASSLYPGYTEAFF. The DNA for the CDR3 is TGTGCCAGCAGTTTATACCCAGGGTACACTGAAGCTTTCTTT.

This clonotype is labeled as medium-sized. The chain couples TRBV5-1 to TRBJ2-7; 9 bases map to TRBD1. CDR1 and CDR2 (germline): SGHRS, YFSETQ. This CDR3 is built from 13 residues. J was trimmed by 3 bases and V by 3 bases; bases with no gene match: 1. The DNA of the CDR3 is TGCGCCAGCAGCTCGGGACAGGGCTACGAGCAGTACTTC. It codes for CASSSGQGYEQYF.

By share, this clonotype counts as medium-sized. The rearrangement links TRBV4-1 to TRBJ2-7; D gene ambiguous. Germline-derived CDR1 and CDR2 are MGHRA and YSYEKL. This CDR3 is 13 amino acids long. With 1 base removed from V and 4 bases from J, the gap between germline ends came to 8 bases. The CDR3 DNA reads TGCGCCAGCAGCCAAGTTATCGGGTACGAGCAGTACTTC. Its protein is CASSQVIGYEQYF.

The V gene is TRBV20-1, the J gene TRBJ2-1; 7 bases match TRBD1. This CDR3 is built from 18 residues. Germline loops: CDR1 DFQATT, CDR2 SNEGSKA (reference sequence). V shed 5 bases, J shed 5 bases, and the junction held 21 bases outside the gene matches. The CDR3 region is CSAEPGTESTRNNNEQFF. The CDR3 bases are TGCAGTGCTGAACCCGGGACAGAGTCCACAAGAAATAACAATGAGCAGTTCTTC.

The rearrangement links TRBV7-2 to TRBJ2-1; 8 bases map to TRBD1. Germline V lookup: CDR1 SGHTA, CDR2 FQGNSA. The CDR3 is 16 amino acids. J lost 2 bases, V lost 6 bases, and 9 bases had no gene match. CDR3 amino acids: CASRRDRGIAYNEQFF. DNA for the CDR3: TGTGCCAGCAGGCGAGACAGGGGTATTGCCTACAATGAGCAGTTCTTC.

In its sample, this clonotype is medium-sized. V and J are TRBV19 and TRBJ2-2, with D possibly being TRBD2 (6 bases). The germline V gene has CDR1 LNHDA and CDR2 SQIVND (reference sequence). The CDR3 is 14 residues long. V was clipped by 7 bases and J by 1 base, with 10 bases between them. CDR3 bases: TGTGCCAGTAAGGTAGCGGTGAACACCGGGGAGCTGTTTTTT. Amino acid sequence: CASKVAVNTGELFF.

The gene calls are TRBV20-1 and TRBJ2-3; tentative D call: TRBD2 (6 bases). CDR3 length equals 15 residues. Per germline, CDR1 DFQATT and CDR2 SNEGSKA (reference sequence). V lost 3 bases to trimming and J lost 0 bases, with 13 bases between them. As DNA, the CDR3 is TGCAGTGCTAGTTCAGCGGGTGATAGCACAGATACGCAGTATTTT. Translated, it gives CSASSAGDSTDTQYF.

The chain combines TRBV2 with TRBJ2-7; perhaps D is TRBD1 or TRBD2 (5 bases each). CDR1 is SNHLY, CDR2 FYNNEI, per germline. V lost 5 bases and J lost 3, with 11 bases in between. The CDR3 is 13 amino acids. CDR3 amino acids: CASSSGRHYEQYF. DNA for the CDR3: TGTGCCAGCAGTTCGGGACGGCACTACGAGCAGTACTTC.

There are a few counts of this clonotype. The chain links TRBV7-9 to TRBJ2-5; either TRBD1 or TRBD2 may fit D (5 bases each). The CDR3 runs to 15 residues. CDR1 and CDR2 (germline): SEHNR, FQNEAQ (reference sequence). V lost 2 bases, J lost 3 bases, and 13 bases lay in between. CDR3 amino acids: CASSLYGDGKETQYF. CDR3 DNA sequence: TGTGCCAGCAGCTTATACGGGGACGGGAAAGAGACCCAGTACTTC. Variable domain in full (rest from reference TRBV7-9 and TRBJ2-5): DTGVSQNPRHKITKRGQNVTFRCDPISEHNRLYWYRQTLGQGPEFLTYFQNEAQLEKSRLLSDRFSAERPKGSFSTLEIQRTEQGDSAMYLCASSLYGDGKETQYFGPGTRLLVL.

At least ten counts were recorded for this clonotype. The J gene is TRBJ1-4, the V gene TRBV6-1; no reliable D call. In germline, CDR1 is MNHNS, CDR2 SASEGT. The CDR3 has 13 amino acids. V lost 3 bases, J lost 8 bases, and 10 bases lay in between. CDR3 nucleotides: TGTGCCAGCAGTGATGGCCGAGGGGAAAAACTGTTTTTT. This gives the protein CASSDGRGEKLFF.

V is TRBV6-5 and J is TRBJ2-3; D gene ambiguous. V gave up 4 bases and J gave up 6 bases, with 11 bases separating them. CDR3 length: 13 residues. Germline V gene sequence: CDR1 MNHEY, CDR2 SVGAGI. CDR3: CASSFPPGDTQYF. The DNA of the CDR3 is TGTGCCAGCAGTTTCCCTCCTGGGGATACGCAGTATTTT.

By proportion, this clonotype is medium-sized (0.01 to 0.1%). The rearrangement links TRBV11-2 to TRBJ1-5; possible D gene TRBD1, 5 bases. Germline V gives CDR1 SGHAT, CDR2 FQNNGV. Trimming took off 3 bases at V and 4 bases at J, with 10 bases between the two ends. The CDR3 length is 14 residues. The CDR3 region is CASSLGQTNQPQHF. Here the CDR3 DNA reads TGTGCCAGCAGCTTGGGGCAGACAAATCAGCCCCAGCATTTT.